The 24 T cell receptor beta chains given below trace back to one sample, sequenced in a study of cytotoxic CD8 clonotypes in ibrutinib-treated CLL. The table came from immunoSEQ multiplex PCR; TCRdb's copy has only in-frame clones and leaves some out. Found here are 200,000 or so clones, 70% of them singletons; the top ten hold more than 4.5%. Sequenced here: PBMCs, sampled after 12 months of ibrutinib treatment. These receptors all come from a human donor with chronic lymphocytic leukemia.

This chain joins TRBV27 and TRBJ1-1; D may be TRBD1 (6 bases). The germline V gene has CDR1 MNHEY and CDR2 SMNVEV (reference sequence). The CDR3 is made up of 14 amino acids. Trimming removed 2 bases at V and 6 bases at J, with 13 bases between. CDR3 sequence (DNA): TGTGCCAGCAGTTTAGGGGGCAGGGTGGCTGAAGCTTTCTTT. Translated: CASSLGGRVAEAFF.

The V gene is TRBV19, the J gene TRBJ2-1; D remains ambiguous. The CDR3 runs to 14 residues. Between the trimmed V and J ends, which lost 7 bases and 2 bases, there was a span of 12 bases. Germline V gene lookup returns CDR1 LNHDA and CDR2 SQIVND (reference sequence). The CDR3 is CASKPTWTYNEQFF. CDR3 DNA: TGTGCCAGTAAACCGACATGGACCTACAATGAGCAGTTCTTC.

This chain joins TRBV7-6 and TRBJ1-1, with D perhaps matching TRBD1 (6 bases). There are 15 residues in the CDR3. Germline V gene sequence: CDR1 SGHVS, CDR2 FNYEAQ. The V end lost 2 bases, the J end lost 1 base, and 11 bases lay between the germline ends. The CDR3 coding sequence is TGTGCCAGCAGCTTACAGGGGTTCGCGAACACTGAAGCTTTCTTT. This codes for CASSLQGFANTEAFF.

Of note for this clone: One end of the junction is discordant with germline, which a read error may explain. V is TRBV6-1 and J is TRBJ2-3, with D uncertain. The V gene's germline CDR1 is MNHNS and CDR2 SASEGT. The CDR3 has 12 amino acids. This CDR3 is CASSQAEGTQYF. For the CDR3, the DNA is TGTGCCAGCAGTCAAGCTGAAGGTACGCAGTATTTT.

The chain recombines TRBV5-1 with TRBJ1-3; D remains ambiguous. V lost 5 bases to trimming and J lost 0 bases, with 9 bases between them. The CDR3 runs to 14 residues. Germline values: CDR1 SGHRS, CDR2 YFSETQ. CDR3 sequence (DNA): TGCGCCAGCAGTCAAGACAACTCTGGAAACACCATATATTTT. This sequence encodes CASSQDNSGNTIYF.

As to this clone: An end of the junction does not agree with germline; a read error may underlie this. J is TRBJ1-4 and V is TRBV7-2; TRBD1 aligns across 10 bases. This CDR3 is 15 amino acids long. Looked up from germline, CDR1 is SGHTA and CDR2 is FQGNSA. CDR3 sequence reads: CASSLADRDRGKMFF. The CDR3 region has the DNA TGTGCCAGCAGCTTAGCCGACCGGGACAGGGGAAAAATGTTTTTT.

The chain recombines TRBV7-3 with TRBJ2-7, with a possible D match to TRBD1 (6 bases). CDR1 SGHTA and CDR2 FQGTGA come from the germline V gene. The V and J ends lost 5 bases and 5 bases respectively, with 19 bases between them. The CDR3 is 15 residues long. CDR3 protein: CASSAPGTTQDEQYF. CDR3 nucleotides: TGTGCCAGCAGCGCCCCCGGGACAACACAGGACGAGCAGTACTTC.

The chain uses TRBV28 and TRBJ1-3; D gene unclear. Germline V CDR1 and CDR2: MDHEN, SYDVKM. This CDR3 region has 17 residues. The ends were cut back, 7 bases at V and 3 bases at J, with 22 bases in the middle. Here the CDR3 reads CASTRPRRTFGGNTIYF. Written as DNA, the CDR3 is TGTGCCAGCACCCGGCCGAGGCGGACCTTTGGTGGAAACACCATATATTTT. The whole variable domain, remainder taken from reference TRBV28 and TRBJ1-3, is DVKVTQSSRYLVKRTGEKVFLECVQDMDHENMFWYRQDPGLGLRLIYFSYDVKMKEKGDIPEGYSVSREKKERFSLILESASTNQTSMYLCASTRPRRTFGGNTIYFGEGSWLTVV.

The V call is TRBV18, the J call TRBJ1-6; 7 bases line up with TRBD1. CDR1 and CDR2 (germline): KGHSH, LQKENI. V gave up 1 base and J gave up 4 bases; unmatched junction bases: 4. CDR3 length: 16 residues. CDR3 in DNA: TGTGCCAGCTCACCACGGGGACAGATATATAATTCACCCCTCCACTTT. Translating it yields CASSPRGQIYNSPLHF.

A few counts support this clone. The V and J genes are TRBV6-5 and TRBJ1-5, with TRBD1 matching over 7 bases. This CDR3 comprises 15 residues. The germline V gene has CDR1 MNHEY and CDR2 SVGAGI. Losses at the gene ends were 4 bases for V and 1 base for J; bases not matched to a gene: 4. DNA for the CDR3: TGTGCCAGCAGTTTCACGGGACAGAGCAATCAGCCCCAGCATTTT. Protein product: CASSFTGQSNQPQHF.

The chain recombines TRBV5-1 with TRBJ2-5; 8 nucleotides agree with TRBD2. V lost 4 bases to trimming and J lost 5 bases; unmatched junction nucleotides: 13. The CDR3 contains 16 residues. In germline, CDR1 is SGHRS, CDR2 YFSETQ. The DNA of the CDR3 is TGCGCCAGCAGCCGGCAGGGGCTAGCGGGTGGCGAGACCCAGTACTTC. Translating gives CASSRQGLAGGETQYF.

The chain links TRBV9 to TRBJ1-4; D not resolved. The ends were cut back, 0 bases at V and 8 bases at J, with 8 bases in the middle. This CDR3 region has 13 residues. CDR1 is SGDLS and CDR2 is YYNGEE in the germline V gene. CDR3 protein: CASSVGGSEKLFF. The DNA of the CDR3 is TGTGCCAGCAGCGTAGGAGGGAGCGAAAAACTGTTTTTT. Drawing the rest from reference TRBV9 and TRBJ1-4, the complete variable domain is DSGVTQTPKHLITATGQRVTLRCSPRSGDLSVYWYQQSLDQGLQFLIQYYNGEERAKGNILERFSAQQFPDLHSELNLSSLELGDSALYFCASSVGGSEKLFFGSGTQLSVL.

The chain recombines TRBV7-3 with TRBJ1-3, with unresolved D. V was clipped by 5 bases and J by 0 bases, with 8 bases between them. Looked up from germline, CDR1 is SGHTA and CDR2 is FQGTGA. The length of the CDR3 is 14 residues. CDR3 sequence reads: CASSLGSSGNTIYF. DNA for the CDR3: TGTGCCAGCAGCCTAGGGAGCTCTGGAAACACCATATATTTT.

The chain links TRBV28 to TRBJ2-7; perhaps D is TRBD1 or TRBD2 (6 bases each). CDR1 and CDR2 (germline): MDHEN, SYDVKM. Between the trimmed V and J ends, which lost 4 bases and 7 bases, there was a span of 20 bases. The CDR3 extends over 15 amino acids. The CDR3, as DNA: TGTGCCAGCAGTTCAACCTCGGAGGGGGGTAGGGAGCAGTACTTC. Its translation: CASSSTSEGGREQYF.

The chain couples TRBV9 to TRBJ2-2; the D gene is possibly TRBD2 (6 bases). Germline V gives CDR1 SGDLS, CDR2 YYNGEE. This CDR3 spans 16 amino acids. V was shortened by 0 bases and J by 1 base, with 10 bases between the two germline ends. CDR3 nucleotide sequence: TGTGCCAGCAGCGTAGCGGGAGTTCGGAACACCGGGGAGCTGTTTTTT. Protein product: CASSVAGVRNTGELFF.

This chain links TRBV4-2 with TRBJ1-4, with D possibly matching TRBD1 (6 bases). CDR3 size: 16 residues. V was pared by 5 bases and J by 7 bases, with 20 bases between. CDR1 LGHNA and CDR2 YNFKEQ come from the germline V gene. Written as DNA, the CDR3 is TGTGCCAGCAGCTCGCGACAGGACGGGGAGATTGAAAAACTGTTTTTT. This codes for CASSSRQDGEIEKLFF.

The CDR3 region is CASAKSYEQYF. CDR3 sequence (DNA): TGTGCCAGCGCAAAGAGCTACGAGCAGTACTTC. This sequence joins TRBV28 and TRBJ2-7; D remains unclear. The CDR3 loop spans 11 amino acids. From germline, CDR1 is MDHEN and CDR2 SYDVKM. V shed 8 bases and J shed 3 bases, with 8 bases lying between them.

Of note for this clone: The same CDR3 arises from other DNA sequences in this sample as well. J is TRBJ1-2 and V is TRBV15; the match to TRBD1 covers 8 bases. Germline CDR1 LNHNV, CDR2 YYDKDF (reference sequence). With 3 bases clipped from V and 7 bases from J, the junction kept 4 bases outside the gene matches. CDR3 length: 13 amino acids. CDR3 sequence (DNA): TGTGCCACCAGCAGCAGGGGGCGGGGTGGCTACACCTTC. Translation gives CATSSRGRGGYTF.

V gene TRBV19 combines with J gene TRBJ1-4; 10 nucleotides align to TRBD1. Germline V gene data show CDR1 as LNHDA and CDR2 as SQIVND (reference sequence). CDR3 size: 14 residues. V shed 9 bases and J 7 bases; nucleotides not matched to a gene: 8. The CDR3 nucleotides are TGTGCCAGCGAGTCGGGACAGGGGATTGAAAAACTGTTTTTT. Translating it yields CASESGQGIEKLFF.

This clone has only a few counts. The chain is built from TRBV18 and TRBJ1-3; 8 positions match TRBD1. The CDR3 totals 16 residues. The V segment lost 2 bases and the J segment 1 base; nucleotides outside the gene matches: 4. Germline V gene data show CDR1 as KGHSH and CDR2 as LQKENI. CDR3 residues: CASSPGRGHSGNTIYF. CDR3 nucleotides: TGTGCCAGCTCACCAGGCAGGGGGCATTCTGGAAACACCATATATTTT.

This clone was counted a single time. The chain links TRBV5-1 to TRBJ2-5; 10 bases are a match to TRBD2. The length of the CDR3 is 17 residues. J lost 2 bases, V lost 3 bases, and 10 bases had no gene match. Germline-derived CDR1 and CDR2 are SGHRS and YFSETQ. CDR3 in DNA: TGCGCCAGCAGCTCTCTCTGGACTAGCGGTTTACAAGAGACCCAGTACTTC. Its protein product is CASSSLWTSGLQETQYF. The entire variable domain, with the rest obtained from reference TRBV5-1 and TRBJ2-5, is as follows: KAGVTQTPRYLIKTRGQQVTLSCSPISGHRSVSWYQQTPGQGLQFLFEYFSETQRNKGNFPGRFSGRQFSNSRSEMNVSTLELGDSALYLCASSSLWTSGLQETQYFGPGTRLLVL.

The chain recombines TRBV21-1 with TRBJ1-2. TRBV21-1 is a listed pseudogene. This CDR3 comprises 14 residues. DNA of the CDR3: TGTGCCAGCAGCAATTTTGGGGGTACGTATGGCTACACCTTC. This sequence encodes CASSNFGGTYGYTF.

This sequence joins TRBV4-3 and TRBJ2-5; 7 bases agree with TRBD2. V was clipped by 0 bases and J by 5 bases; unmatched bases: 6. The germline V gene encodes CDR1 LGHNA and CDR2 YSLEER. The CDR3 runs to 15 residues. Here the CDR3 DNA reads TGCGCCAGCAGCCAAGATGGGAGTAGCGGGGAGACCCAGTACTTC. It is translated as CASSQDGSSGETQYF.

This clone turned up a few times. The rearrangement uses TRBV7-9 and TRBJ2-7; D not resolved. Germline V gene lookup returns CDR1 SEHNR and CDR2 FQNEAQ (reference sequence). The CDR3 totals 13 residues. V was shortened by 2 bases and J by 1 base, with 6 bases between the two germline ends. CDR3 coding DNA: TGTGCCAGCAGCTTACCCCTATCCTACGAGCAGTACTTC. This sequence encodes CASSLPLSYEQYF. Based on the CDR3 plus reference TRBV7-9 and TRBJ2-7, the full variable domain is DTGVSQNPRHKITKRGQNVTFRCDPISEHNRLYWYRQTLGQGPEFLTYFQNEAQLEKSRLLSDRFSAERPKGSFSTLEIQRTEQGDSAMYLCASSLPLSYEQYFGPGTRLTVT.